These 20 T cell receptor beta chains were sequenced from one sample in a study of shared clonotypes between healthy human individuals. TCRdb's table, derived via immunoSEQ multiplex PCR, lists solely in-frame clones and lacks some. The sample records more than 400,000 clones, about 84% being singletons. The sequenced sample consisted of PBMCs. Receptors were obtained from a woman aged 40-49 years in good health. Some clones in this sample may be carry-over from other donors' samples.

The V and J genes are TRBV19 and TRBJ1-4; 8 nucleotides agree with TRBD1. Germline V gene sequence: CDR1 LNHDA, CDR2 SQIVND (reference sequence). V was pared by 4 bases and J by 8 bases, with 3 bases of the junction left unmatched. The CDR3 is 13 amino acids. In DNA form, the CDR3 reads TGTGCCAGTAGTACTGACAGGGGCGAAAAACTGTTTTTT. Its translation: CASSTDRGEKLFF. Complete variable domain (other parts from reference TRBV19 and TRBJ1-4): DGGITQSPKYLFRKEGQNVTLSCEQNLNHDAMYWYRQDPGQGLRLIYYSQIVNDFQKGDIAEGYSVSREKKESFPLTVTSAQKNPTAFYLCASSTDRGEKLFFGSGTQLSVL.

The chain has TRBV9 and TRBJ2-5, with D possibly being TRBD1 (6 bases). The CDR3 runs to 14 residues. The V gene's germline CDR1 is SGDLS and CDR2 YYNGEE. Trimming left V 4 bases short and J 0 bases short, with 10 bases between. CDR3: CASSTGQNQETQYF. CDR3 nucleotide sequence: TGTGCCAGCAGCACCGGACAGAACCAAGAGACCCAGTACTTC.

Concerning this clone: This likely came from a read error, as a far larger clone is one base away. CDR3: CASSFAGTTEELFF. The CDR3 coding sequence is TGTGCCAGCAGTTTTGCGGGAACCACCGAGGAGCTGTTTTTT. The chain couples TRBV28 to TRBJ2-2; D is perhaps TRBD2 (6 bases). The CDR3 loop spans 14 amino acids. The V gene's germline CDR1 is MDHEN and CDR2 SYDVKM.

The chain couples TRBV28 to TRBJ2-6; D remains ambiguous. The CDR3 runs 14 residues. V lost 2 bases and J lost 5, with 7 bases in between. Looked up from germline, CDR1 is MDHEN and CDR2 is SYDVKM. This CDR3 is CASSLTAWANVLTF. For the CDR3, the DNA is TGTGCCAGCAGTTTAACGGCTTGGGCCAACGTCCTGACTTTC.

CDR3 amino acids: CAWSVTPVNTEAFF. CDR3 coding DNA: TGTGCCTGGAGTGTAACGCCAGTAAACACTGAAGCTTTCTTT. The genes are TRBV30 and TRBJ1-1; D remains unclear. Trimming took off 0 bases at V and 2 bases at J, with 10 bases between the two ends. The CDR3 sequence is 14 residues long. Germline-derived CDR1 and CDR2 are GTSNPN and SVGIG (reference sequence). Full variable domain (rest looked up from reference TRBV30 and TRBJ1-1): SQTIHQWPATLVQPVGSPLSLECTVEGTSNPNLYWYRQAAGRGLQLLFYSVGIGQISSEVPQNLSASRPQDRQFILSSKKLLLSDSGFYLCAWSVTPVNTEAFFGQGTRLTVV.

The chain is built from TRBV28 and TRBJ2-2; 8 bases match TRBD1. The ends lost 7 bases at V and 4 bases at J; junction bases unmatched: 11. CDR1 is MDHEN, CDR2 SYDVKM, per germline. CDR3 length: 16 residues. The CDR3 DNA sequence: TGTGCCAGCACCCCATCCAGGACAGGGATCACCGGGGAGCTGTTTTTT. Translating gives CASTPSRTGITGELFF.

The chain uses TRBV2 and TRBJ2-3; D may be TRBD2 (5 bases). V was trimmed by 3 bases and J by 7 bases, leaving 14 bases between them. This CDR3 contains 14 residues. Germline CDR1 reads SNHLY; CDR2 reads FYNNEI. CDR3 in amino acids: CASSDLASGNTQYF. The CDR3 DNA reads TGTGCCAGCAGTGACCTAGCCAGTGGGAATACGCAGTATTTT.

The chain joins TRBV27 to TRBJ2-3; D remains ambiguous. The CDR3 contains 10 residues. Germline V lookup: CDR1 MNHEY, CDR2 SMNVEV (reference sequence). V dropped 11 bases and J dropped 7 bases, with 10 bases sitting between them. The CDR3 nucleotides read TGTGCCGGGCGCGAGTATACGCAGTATTTT. Amino acid sequence: CAGREYTQYF.

This chain links TRBV12-5 with TRBJ1-2; D uncertain. The CDR3 is 11 residues long. Germline CDR1 and CDR2: LGHNT and FRNRAP. Here the CDR3 reads CAVWLNYGYTF. In nucleotides, the CDR3 is TGTGCCGTATGGTTAAACTATGGCTACACCTTC.

The V and J genes are TRBV30 and TRBJ1-5; no reliable D call. The V end was cut by 2 bases, the J end by 5 bases, with 10 bases between. The CDR3 runs 13 residues. Germline V gene data show CDR1 as GTSNPN and CDR2 as SVGIG (reference sequence). The CDR3 coding sequence is TGTGCCTGGAGTCGCAGATCTGATCAGCCCCAGCATTTT. The encoded protein is CAWSRRSDQPQHF.

The gene calls are TRBV4-1 and TRBJ2-4, with D unresolved. CDR3 length: 18 residues. Deletions cut 0 bases from V and 1 base from J, with 16 bases between. Germline CDR1 reads MGHRA; CDR2 reads YSYEKL. Written as DNA, the CDR3 is TGCGCCAGCAGCCAAGATCCCCCGACACTTGTCGCCAAAAACATTCAGTACTTC. Its protein product is CASSQDPPTLVAKNIQYF.

The rearrangement links TRBV18 to TRBJ2-1; D is unresolved. CDR3 length: 18 residues. Germline CDR1 is KGHSH and CDR2 is LQKENI. Trimming took 0 bases from V and 1 from J, leaving 16 bases between them. As DNA, the CDR3 is TGTGCCAGCTCACCACCAGTAGGTGCAGGTTTATCCTACAATGAGCAGTTCTTC. Encoded protein: CASSPPVGAGLSYNEQFF. The full variable domain, with the rest looked up from reference TRBV18 and TRBJ2-1, is NAGVMQNPRHLVRRRGQEARLRCSPMKGHSHVYWYRQLPEEGLKFMVYLQKENIIDESGMPKERFSAEFPKEGPSILRIQQVVRGDSAAYFCASSPPVGAGLSYNEQFFGPGTRLTVL.

Note on this clone: A read error is the likely source, as a far larger clone sits one nucleotide away. The chain carries TRBV10-2 and TRBJ1-2, with TRBD1 as a possible D gene (6 bases). The V gene's germline CDR1 is WSHSY and CDR2 SAAADI. This CDR3 has 16 residues. CDR3 amino acids: CASSETPQGLSYGYIF. Here the CDR3 DNA reads TGCGCCAGCAGTGAGACCCCACAGGGTTTGAGCTATGGCTACATCTTC.

This clone was recorded only once. This sequence joins TRBV5-4 and TRBJ2-1; 8 bases are shared with TRBD2. After removal of 4 bases from V and 7 bases from J, the junction contained 10 bases not matched to a gene. CDR1 is SGHNT, CDR2 YYREEE, per germline (reference sequence). This CDR3 is 15 amino acids long. The CDR3 is CASSEKSGSRNEQFF. The CDR3 DNA sequence: TGTGCCAGCAGCGAAAAGAGCGGGAGTCGTAATGAGCAGTTCTTC.

V usage is TRBV7-9 and J usage is TRBJ2-2, with 7 bases lining up with TRBD2. The CDR3 loop spans 18 amino acids. Germline-derived CDR1 and CDR2 are SEHNR and FQNEAQ (reference sequence). V lost 0 bases to trimming and J lost 1 base; unmatched junction nucleotides: 8. CDR3 sequence: CASSLARPSGRNTGELFF. As DNA, the CDR3 is TGTGCCAGCAGCTTAGCTAGACCTAGCGGACGGAACACCGGGGAGCTGTTTTTT.

The chain couples TRBV6-5 to TRBJ1-2; a possible D gene is TRBD1 (6 bases). Germline values: CDR1 MNHEY, CDR2 SVGAGI. CDR3 length: 14 amino acids. Trimming removed 6 bases at V and 4 bases at J, with 15 bases between. The DNA for the CDR3 is TGTGCCAGCAGCCGGGACACGGAGGCCTATGGCTACACCTTC. It codes for CASSRDTEAYGYTF.

This clone was counted only a few times. J is TRBJ2-7 and V is TRBV6-1; 7 bases agree with TRBD1. Germline V CDR1 and CDR2: MNHNS, SASEGT. Unmatched junction bases numbered 9, after V lost 8 bases and J lost 2 bases. This CDR3 is 14 amino acids long. The CDR3 protein is CASLPRTGAYEQYF. The DNA for the CDR3 is TGTGCCAGCCTACCGAGGACAGGAGCCTACGAGCAGTACTTC.

The chain uses TRBV5-1 and TRBJ2-3; 11 bases fit TRBD2. Germline loops: CDR1 SGHRS, CDR2 YFSETQ. The CDR3 covers 16 residues. V dropped 6 bases and J dropped 2; count of bases not matched to a gene: 8. CDR3 amino acids: CASNTGTSGVTDTQYF. Here the CDR3 DNA reads TGCGCCAGCAACACCGGGACTAGCGGTGTCACAGATACGCAGTATTTT.

About this clone: This likely came from a read error, as a far larger clone is one base away. The rearrangement joins TRBV6-5 to TRBJ2-1; D gene uncertain. There are 11 residues in the CDR3. CDR1 is MNHEY, CDR2 SVGAGI, per germline. Trimming pared 11 bases from V and 11 bases from J, leaving 16 bases between. The CDR3: CAGTLGPKQFF. CDR3 nucleotides: TGTGCCGGCACCCTCGGACCCAAGCAGTTCTTC.

The rearrangement joins TRBV9 to TRBJ2-3, with TRBD1 matching over 7 bases. J gave up 3 bases and V 4 bases, and 14 bases lay outside the gene matches. Germline loops: CDR1 SGDLS, CDR2 YYNGEE. The CDR3 spans 17 residues. In DNA, the CDR3 is TGTGCCAGCAGCCCCTGGGACAGCTCTCTAGCAACAGATACGCAGTATTTT. Translation: CASSPWDSSLATDTQYF.